This T cell receptor (beta chain) was captured in a study of CD8 T cells in ankylosing spondylitis (dated by TCRdb to the late 2010s). At the level of the whole study: The study set out to find disease-linked TCR variants by profiling T cell receptor beta repertoires in ankylosing spondylitis patients and healthy donors. Samples of peripheral blood were taken, and for ankylosing spondylitis patients, synovial fluid was collected as well. The whole study cohort included 108 healthy donors and 25 or so ankylosing spondylitis patients.

Results and caveats for the whole study, not just this receptor: Some TCR beta motif variants had previously been reported in synovial fluid and blood of reactive arthritis patients, which suggested common disease-initiation mechanisms. A CD8+ phenotype was shown by the disease-linked clones, which were found at relatively low frequencies in peripheral blood. A TCR beta motif of several highly homologous amino acid variants appeared characteristic of blood from ankylosing spondylitis patients. The disease-linked clones were reported to be significantly enriched in matched synovial fluid samples from ankylosing spondylitis patients.

These reads were obtained on an Illumina HiSeq 2500. TCR beta libraries were prepared by quantitative 5'-RACE with molecular barcodes. In the authors' own workflow: A new computational method based on a probabilistic model of VDJ rearrangement was used to identify disease-linked TCR variants. Starting from the raw public reads, TCRdb applied fastp trimming at Q25, assembled clones with MiXCR and retained in-frame beta chains. Here each entry gathers all rows of one CDR3 protein and keeps the most common genes and DNA. The V and J calls and clone size come from TCRdb's table, not from the authors' own analysis. The sample table records some 840,000 distinct CDR3 sequences; 12% of these occur just once. The ten largest clonotypes hold approximately 0.5% of the sample. V loses 6 bases of germline sequence and J loses 1 base, and the interval between the two ends is 12 bases. Spanning cysteine to phenylalanine, the CDR3 consists of 14 amino acids. The kept DNA is CDR3 alone, 42 bases in frame from the first base. CDR1 SGHTA and CDR2 FQGNSA are derived from the germline V gene.

Notes on this clonotype: Its antigen is unknown. Per-base qualities were not stored, and no clone one base away is much larger.

The rearrangement joined TRBV7-2 to TRBJ1-1, and TRBD1 may be the D gene, going by 5 matching bases. Sequencing was done on a sample of blood, either unsorted or a sorted T cell fraction (not recorded which). The TCR comes from a male donor with ankylosing spondylitis. The DNA reads TGTGCCAGCAGGCGGAGGGGACCGAACACTGAAGCTTTCTTT. Its product reads: CASRRRGPNTEAFF.